This T cell receptor (beta chain) was sequenced during a study of blood T cell repertoires in COVID-19 (TCRdb year 2020). The study in broad terms: Samples from collaborators originated in the United States, Italy and Spain and spanned both the acute and convalescent phases of COVID-19. The material from the prospective study consisted of cDNA or gDNA derived from T cells, B-cell-depleted T cells, or PBMCs. The dataset comprised deeply sampled blood TCRbeta repertoires from subjects exposed to, actively infected with, or recovered from COVID-19. A freely available public database, intended as a resource for researchers studying the immune response to SARS-CoV-2, is where the repertoires were released. The samples were drawn from the first 160 participants of the ongoing ImmuneRACE study and from over a thousand subjects provided by 6 global collaborators. Nearly every sample came with metadata listing a de-identified subject ID, COVID-19 status, age in years and sex. Where available, HLA class I and class II types were obtained from metadata supplied by the sample provider rather than from assay-based typing. General study outcomes and caveats: How much clinical and demographic metadata was included differed by source and by participant, and the metadata was provided uncurated.

The V end gives up 5 bases and the J end 13 bases, leaving 5 bases in the junction not matched to a gene. From its cysteine to its phenylalanine, the CDR3 spans 13 amino acids. Left in the record is the CDR3 DNA by itself, 39 bases read in frame from the first base. As encoded in the germline V gene, CDR1 is SGHAT while CDR2 is FQNNGV. With regard to this clone: Its specific antigen is unknown. Within one base of it there is no much larger clone, and no base qualities were kept.

The immunoSEQ Assay, a bias-controlled multiplex PCR, was used to amplify TCRbeta CDR3 regions from genomic DNA. In the authors' own workflow: The number of nucleated cells in each sample was estimated from the amplification of reference gene primers within the assay. Sequence reads were collapsed and filtered to measure the absolute abundance of every unique TCRbeta CDR3 rearrangement. For each sample, productive Simpson clonality was calculated as the square root of Simpson's diversity index over productive rearrangements. TCRdb's version of the immuneACCESS table is confined to in-frame rearrangements and falls short of the full clone set. An unresolved V gene accounts for under half of the shortfall where checked; the remainder is of unknown origin. V, J and clone size were drawn from that table, and D and trimming were deduced from the DNA. Across this sample there are 30,000 to 40,000 clones, with about 82% seen only once. The ten largest clones take up about a tenth of the sample.

Collaborating institutions collected whole blood in K2EDTA tubes following their own protocols. For TCRbeta analysis, collaborators shipped samples as frozen whole blood, isolated PBMCs, or DNA extracted from either of those sample types. The V and J genes are TRBV11-2 and TRBJ2-1; TRBD2 aligns with 13 central bases. Source material: peripheral blood. The receptor comes from a man in his sixties in a cohort sampled during active COVID-19. CDR3 loop: CASSLRLAGGQFF. The sequenced DNA: TGTGCCAGCAGCCTAAGACTAGCGGGAGGTCAGTTCTTC.